This T cell receptor beta chain was identified in a study of blood T cells in healthy people across ages. Whenever a sample was processed, at least 6.5 million PBMCs were isolated. A second PCR of roughly 7 to 11 cycles used a sample-barcoded 5' primer and a J-beta primer mix. Via MiXCR, TCRdb re-called the 5' RACE reads, giving one row per CDR3 protein. The table has hundreds of thousands of distinct CDR3 sequences, 22% seen once; the top ten hold around a fifth. Study-level findings and limits: Naive CD4+ cell counts and diversity both ran higher in long-lived than in aged donors. CMV infection status of these donors was not known. From one million sequenced T cells, diversity estimates were lower bounds.

This clonotype has more than one count but fewer than ten. The antigen is unknown. CDR3 length: 14 residues. The germline gives CDR1 MNHEY, CDR2 SVGEGT. This chain links TRBV6-2 or TRBV6-3 with TRBJ2-5; no clear D. The end of the DNA fits TRBJ2-1 better, so the J call may be wrong. Sequenced sample: blood. The sequence was obtained from a man between 65 and 85 years old in good health. This CDR3 reads CASSYKGLLVEQFF. The CDR3 DNA reads TGTGCCAGCAGTTATAAAGGGCTTCTTGTTGAGCAGTTCTTC.